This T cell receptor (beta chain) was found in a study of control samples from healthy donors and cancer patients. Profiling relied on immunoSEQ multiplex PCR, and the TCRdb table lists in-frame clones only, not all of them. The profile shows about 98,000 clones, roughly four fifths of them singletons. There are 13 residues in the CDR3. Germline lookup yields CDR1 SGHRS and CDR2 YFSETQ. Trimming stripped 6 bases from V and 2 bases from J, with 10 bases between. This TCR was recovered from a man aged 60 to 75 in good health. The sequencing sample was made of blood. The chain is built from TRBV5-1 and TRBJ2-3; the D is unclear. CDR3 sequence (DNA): TGCGCCAGCACGGTCGGTGACACAGATACGCAGTATTTT. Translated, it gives CASTVGDTDTQYF.